This TCR beta chain was documented in a study of blood T cell repertoires in COVID-19. In the study overall: The United States, Italy and Spain were the sources of the acute and convalescent COVID-19 samples. Sample material is recorded as cDNA or gDNA derived from T cells, B-cell-depleted T cells, or PBMCs.

In the original processing: Estimated nucleated cell counts came from reference gene primer amplification. TCRdb's copy holds only in-frame clones and misses some; the assay was immunoSEQ multiplex PCR. From that table come the V and J calls and clone size; the DNA was used to work out D and trimming. The table lists over 90,000 clones, approximately 90% of them singletons. Germline lookup yields CDR1 KGHDR and CDR2 SFDVKD. The CDR3 is 15 residues long. J lost 4 bases, V lost 5 bases, and 7 bases had no gene match. V gene TRBV24-1 combines with J gene TRBJ2-5; 9 nucleotides align to TRBD2. This clonotype originated in a man aged 45-65 years in a cohort sampled during active COVID-19. The sequenced material came from peripheral blood. The CDR3 loop reads CATSAGGGAPETQYF. CDR3 coding DNA: TGTGCCACCAGTGCGGGCGGGGGGGCCCCAGAGACCCAGTACTTC.